This T cell receptor beta chain was sequenced in a study of CD8 T cells in Susac syndrome. Study information: When blood was drawn, patients with Susac syndrome were on intravenous immunoglobulin alone, on corticosteroids, or therapy-naive.

The CDR3 length is 13 residues. The V and J ends lost 6 bases and 4 bases respectively, with 13 bases between them. Germline-derived CDR1 and CDR2 are SGHNT and YYREEE (reference sequence). The T cells that were sequenced for TCR beta were CD8+ and CD4+ cells from blood. Diagnostic criteria for definite or probable disease, in their recently defined form, were met by the patients with Susac syndrome. Random hexamers served to reverse transcribe roughly 0.45 to 1 ug RNA. Using its own MiXCR run on the immunoSEQ multiplex PCR reads, TCRdb lists one record per CDR3 protein. The sample carries roughly 100,000 distinct CDR3 sequences, around 94% recorded once.

This receptor was identified in a human donor with Susac syndrome. The chain couples TRBV5-4 to TRBJ1-1; D gene ambiguous. Sequenced sample: CD8+ T cells from PBMCs. This CDR3 reads CASNWRESTEAFF. CDR3 bases: TGTGCCAGCAATTGGAGGGAGTCCACTGAAGCTTTCTTT.